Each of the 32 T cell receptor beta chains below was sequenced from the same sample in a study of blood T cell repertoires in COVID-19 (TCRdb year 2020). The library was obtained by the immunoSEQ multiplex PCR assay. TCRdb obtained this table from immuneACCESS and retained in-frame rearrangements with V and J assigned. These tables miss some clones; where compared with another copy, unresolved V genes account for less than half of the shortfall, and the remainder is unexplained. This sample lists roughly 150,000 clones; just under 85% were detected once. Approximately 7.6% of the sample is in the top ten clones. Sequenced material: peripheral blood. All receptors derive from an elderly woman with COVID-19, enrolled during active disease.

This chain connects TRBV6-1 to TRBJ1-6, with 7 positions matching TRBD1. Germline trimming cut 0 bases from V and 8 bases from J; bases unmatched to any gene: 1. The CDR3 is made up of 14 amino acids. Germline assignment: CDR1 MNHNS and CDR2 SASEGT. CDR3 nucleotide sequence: TGTGCCAGCAGTGAAGCAGGGGGCGATTCACCCCTCCACTTT. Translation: CASSEAGGDSPLHF.

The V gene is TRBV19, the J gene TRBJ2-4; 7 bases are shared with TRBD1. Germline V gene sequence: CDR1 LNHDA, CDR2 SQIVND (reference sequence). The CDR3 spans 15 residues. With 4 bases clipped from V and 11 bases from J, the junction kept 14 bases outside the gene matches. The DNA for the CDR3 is TGTGCCAGTAGTAACCCACAGGGGCGTTCCCTCCTTCAGTACTTC. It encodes CASSNPQGRSLLQYF.

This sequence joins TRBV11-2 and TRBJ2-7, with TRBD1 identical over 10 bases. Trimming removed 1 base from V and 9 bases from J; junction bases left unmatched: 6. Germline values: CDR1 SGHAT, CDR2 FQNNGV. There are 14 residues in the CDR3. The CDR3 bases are TGTGCCAGCAGCTTAGCTCCGGGACAGGGGTTGCAGTACTTC. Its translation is CASSLAPGQGLQYF.

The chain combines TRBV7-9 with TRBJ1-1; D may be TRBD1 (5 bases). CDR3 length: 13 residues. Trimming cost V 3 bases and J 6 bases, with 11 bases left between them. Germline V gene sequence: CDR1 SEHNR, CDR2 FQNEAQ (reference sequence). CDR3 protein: CASSLGGQSEAFF. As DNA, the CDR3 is TGTGCCAGCAGCTTGGGGGGTCAGTCTGAAGCTTTCTTT.

This chain's CDR3 is CASSGQGGQPQHF. CDR3 nucleotides: TGTGCCAGCAGTGGACAGGGCGGTCAGCCCCAGCATTTT. This sequence joins TRBV2 and TRBJ1-5, with 7 bases aligning to TRBD1. Germline V CDR1 and CDR2: SNHLY, FYNNEI. The CDR3 length is 13 residues. The trim removed 4 bases at V and 6 bases at J, leaving 3 bases unmatched.

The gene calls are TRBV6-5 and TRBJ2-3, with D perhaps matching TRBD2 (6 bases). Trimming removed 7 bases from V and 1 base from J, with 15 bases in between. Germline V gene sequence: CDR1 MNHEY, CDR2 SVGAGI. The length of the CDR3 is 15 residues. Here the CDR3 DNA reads TGTGCCAGCACGAGGAGGGGACGGGGCACAGATACGCAGTATTTT. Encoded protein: CASTRRGRGTDTQYF.

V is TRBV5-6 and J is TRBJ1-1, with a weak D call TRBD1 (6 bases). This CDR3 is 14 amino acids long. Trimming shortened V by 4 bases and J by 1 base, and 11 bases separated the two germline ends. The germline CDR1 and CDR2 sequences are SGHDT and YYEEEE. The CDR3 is CASSEGQWNTEAFF. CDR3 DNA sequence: TGTGCCAGCAGCGAAGGACAGTGGAACACTGAAGCTTTCTTT.

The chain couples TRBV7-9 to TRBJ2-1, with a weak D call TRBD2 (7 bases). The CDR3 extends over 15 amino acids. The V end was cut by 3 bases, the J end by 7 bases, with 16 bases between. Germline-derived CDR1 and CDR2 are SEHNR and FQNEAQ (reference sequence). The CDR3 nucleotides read TGTGCCAGCAGCTTCGGGGGGCCCCTAGTTAATGAGCAGTTCTTC. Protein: CASSFGGPLVNEQFF.

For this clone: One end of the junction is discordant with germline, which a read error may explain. The DNA of the CDR3 is TGTGCCAACAGCCAAGTGCCCGGAGGGGAGTATGGCTACACCTTC. Translated, it gives CANSQVPGGEYGYTF. The J gene is TRBJ1-2, the V gene TRBV3-1 (or the pseudogene TRBV3-2); D is possibly TRBD1 (5 bases). Per the germline V gene, CDR1 is LGHDT and CDR2 is YNNKEL (reference sequence). This CDR3 contains 15 residues.

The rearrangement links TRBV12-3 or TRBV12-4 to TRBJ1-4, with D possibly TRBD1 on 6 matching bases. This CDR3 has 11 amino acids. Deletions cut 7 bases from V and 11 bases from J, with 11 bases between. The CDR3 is CASTAGGKLFF. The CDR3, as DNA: TGTGCCAGCACGGCGGGGGGCAAACTGTTTTTT.

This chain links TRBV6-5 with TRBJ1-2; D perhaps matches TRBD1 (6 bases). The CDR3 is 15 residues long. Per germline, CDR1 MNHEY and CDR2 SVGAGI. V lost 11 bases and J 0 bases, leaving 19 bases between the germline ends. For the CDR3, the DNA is TGTGCCTCGGTGAAGGGGGTTGAGGCTAACTATGGCTACACCTTC. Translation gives CASVKGVEANYGYTF.

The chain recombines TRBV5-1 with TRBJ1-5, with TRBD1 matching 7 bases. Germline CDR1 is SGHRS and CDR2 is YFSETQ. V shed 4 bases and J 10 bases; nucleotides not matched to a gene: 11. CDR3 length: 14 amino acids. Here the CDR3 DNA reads TGCGCCAGCAGCCCGCAGGGGGGTTTAGATCCCCAGCATTTT. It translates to CASSPQGGLDPQHF.

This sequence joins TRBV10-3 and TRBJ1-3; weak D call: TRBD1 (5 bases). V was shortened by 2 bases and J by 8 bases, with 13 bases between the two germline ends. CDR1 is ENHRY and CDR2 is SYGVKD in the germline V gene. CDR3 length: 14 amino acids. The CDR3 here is CAISEGLGEDTIYF. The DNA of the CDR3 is TGTGCCATCAGTGAGGGACTAGGGGAGGACACCATATATTTT.

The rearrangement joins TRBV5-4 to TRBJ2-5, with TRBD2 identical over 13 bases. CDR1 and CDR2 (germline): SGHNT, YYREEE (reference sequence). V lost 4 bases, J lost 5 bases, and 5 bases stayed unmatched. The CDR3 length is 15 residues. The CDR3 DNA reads TGTGCCAGCAGCCCAACTAGCGGGAGGGCGGAGACCCAGTACTTC. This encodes CASSPTSGRAETQYF.

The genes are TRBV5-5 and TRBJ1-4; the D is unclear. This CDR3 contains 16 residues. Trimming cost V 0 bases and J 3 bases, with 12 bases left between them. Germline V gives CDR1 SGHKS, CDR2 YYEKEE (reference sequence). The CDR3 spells CASSLAQVWANEKLFF. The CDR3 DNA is TGTGCCAGCAGCTTGGCCCAGGTCTGGGCTAATGAAAAACTGTTTTTT.

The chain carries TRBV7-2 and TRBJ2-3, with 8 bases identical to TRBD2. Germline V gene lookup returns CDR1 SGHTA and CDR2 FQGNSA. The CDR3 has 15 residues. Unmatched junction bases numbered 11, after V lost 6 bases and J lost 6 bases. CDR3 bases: TGTGCCAGCAGACCCGCGGGACTAGATACGGATACGCAGTATTTT. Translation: CASRPAGLDTDTQYF. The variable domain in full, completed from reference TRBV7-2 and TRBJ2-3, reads GAGVSQSPSNKVTEKGKDVELRCDPISGHTALYWYRQSLGQGLEFLIYFQGNSAPDKSGLPSDRFSAERTGGSVSTLTIQRTQQEDSAVYLCASRPAGLDTDTQYFGPGTRLTVL.

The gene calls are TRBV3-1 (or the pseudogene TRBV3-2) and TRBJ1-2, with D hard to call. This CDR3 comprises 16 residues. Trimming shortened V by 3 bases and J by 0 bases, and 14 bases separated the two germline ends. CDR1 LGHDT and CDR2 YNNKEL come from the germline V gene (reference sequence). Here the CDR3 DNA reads TGTGCCAGCAGCCACACTACACCCTTGACTAACTATGGCTACACCTTC. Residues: CASSHTTPLTNYGYTF.

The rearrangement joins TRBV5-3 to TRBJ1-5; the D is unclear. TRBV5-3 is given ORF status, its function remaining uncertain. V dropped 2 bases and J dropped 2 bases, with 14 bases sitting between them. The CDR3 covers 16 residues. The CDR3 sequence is CARSFGNGSGNQPQHF. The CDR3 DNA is TGTGCCAGAAGCTTCGGGAATGGGTCGGGCAATCAGCCCCAGCATTTT.

The CDR3 DNA reads TGTGCCAGCAGCTTACCGGGACAGTATAATTCACCCCTCCACTTT. This gives the protein CASSLPGQYNSPLHF. This chain links TRBV5-8 with TRBJ1-6, with 7 bases aligning to TRBD1. The CDR3 contains 15 residues. Germline loops: CDR1 SGHTS, CDR2 YDEGEE. Trimming cost V 2 bases and J 4 bases; bases outside gene matches: 3.

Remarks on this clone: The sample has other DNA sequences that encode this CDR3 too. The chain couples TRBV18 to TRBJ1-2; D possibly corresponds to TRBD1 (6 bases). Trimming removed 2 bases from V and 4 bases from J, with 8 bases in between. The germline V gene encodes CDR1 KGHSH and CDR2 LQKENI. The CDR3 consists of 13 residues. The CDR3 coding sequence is TGTGCCAGCTCACCAGGACAGAGCTATGGCTACACCTTC. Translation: CASSPGQSYGYTF.

The CDR3 DNA sequence: TGTGCCAGCAGCTCGCAGCGGTTCGCCTACAATGAGCAGTTCTTC. Translating it yields CASSSQRFAYNEQFF. V usage is TRBV7-8 and J usage is TRBJ2-1, with D tentatively TRBD2 (5 bases). Per germline, CDR1 SGHVS and CDR2 FQNEAQ. The CDR3 is made up of 15 amino acids. The V end lost 4 bases, the J end lost 2 bases, and 12 bases lay between the germline ends.

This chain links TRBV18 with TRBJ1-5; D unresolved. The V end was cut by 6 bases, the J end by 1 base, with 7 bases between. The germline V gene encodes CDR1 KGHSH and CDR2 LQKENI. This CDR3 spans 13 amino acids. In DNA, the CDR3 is TGTGCCAGCTCCACAGAGAGCAATCAGCCCCAGCATTTT. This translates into CASSTESNQPQHF.

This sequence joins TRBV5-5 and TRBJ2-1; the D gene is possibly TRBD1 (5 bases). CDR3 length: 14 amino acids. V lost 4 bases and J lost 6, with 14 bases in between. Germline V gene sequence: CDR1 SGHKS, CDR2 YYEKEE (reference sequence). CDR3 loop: CASSPRQSINEQFF. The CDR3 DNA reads TGTGCCAGCAGCCCAAGACAGTCGATCAATGAGCAGTTCTTC.

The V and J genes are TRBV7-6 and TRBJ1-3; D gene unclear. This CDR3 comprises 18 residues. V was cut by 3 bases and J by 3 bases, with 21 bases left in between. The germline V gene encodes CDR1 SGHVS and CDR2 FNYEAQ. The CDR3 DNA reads TGTGCCAGCAGCTTCCAGAAGCCGAGCCGACACGGTGGAAACACCATATATTTT. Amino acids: CASSFQKPSRHGGNTIYF.

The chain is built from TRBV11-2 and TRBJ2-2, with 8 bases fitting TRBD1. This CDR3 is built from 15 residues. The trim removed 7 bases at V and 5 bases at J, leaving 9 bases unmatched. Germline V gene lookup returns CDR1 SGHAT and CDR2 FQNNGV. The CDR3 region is CASTIGTGVTGELFF. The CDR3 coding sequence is TGTGCCAGCACCATCGGGACAGGTGTAACCGGGGAGCTGTTTTTT.

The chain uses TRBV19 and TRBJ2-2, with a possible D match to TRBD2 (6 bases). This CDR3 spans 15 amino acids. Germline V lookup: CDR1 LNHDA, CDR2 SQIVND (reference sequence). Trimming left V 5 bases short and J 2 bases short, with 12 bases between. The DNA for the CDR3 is TGTGCCAGTAGTTCCGGGACTCCTAACACCGGGGAGCTGTTTTTT. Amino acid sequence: CASSSGTPNTGELFF. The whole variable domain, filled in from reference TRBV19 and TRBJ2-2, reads DGGITQSPKYLFRKEGQNVTLSCEQNLNHDAMYWYRQDPGQGLRLIYYSQIVNDFQKGDIAEGYSVSREKKESFPLTVTSAQKNPTAFYLCASSSGTPNTGELFFGEGSRLTVL.

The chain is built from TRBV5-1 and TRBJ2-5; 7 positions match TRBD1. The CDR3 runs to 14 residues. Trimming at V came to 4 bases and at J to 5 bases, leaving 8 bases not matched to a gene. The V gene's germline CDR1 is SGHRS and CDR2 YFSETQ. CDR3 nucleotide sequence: TGCGCCAGCAGCCGCAACAGGGGAATCGAGACCCAGTACTTC. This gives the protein CASSRNRGIETQYF.

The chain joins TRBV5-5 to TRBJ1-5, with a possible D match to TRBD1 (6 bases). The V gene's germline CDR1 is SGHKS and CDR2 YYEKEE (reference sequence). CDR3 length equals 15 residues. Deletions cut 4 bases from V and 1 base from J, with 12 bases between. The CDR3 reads CASSPATGSNQPQHF. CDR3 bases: TGTGCCAGCAGCCCGGCGACAGGAAGCAATCAGCCCCAGCATTTT.

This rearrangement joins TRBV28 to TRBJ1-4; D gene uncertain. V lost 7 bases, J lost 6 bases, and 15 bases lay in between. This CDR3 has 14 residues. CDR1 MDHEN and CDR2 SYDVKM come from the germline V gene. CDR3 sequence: CASTVGRFHEKLFF. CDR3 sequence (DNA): TGTGCCAGCACCGTCGGCAGGTTTCATGAAAAACTGTTTTTT.

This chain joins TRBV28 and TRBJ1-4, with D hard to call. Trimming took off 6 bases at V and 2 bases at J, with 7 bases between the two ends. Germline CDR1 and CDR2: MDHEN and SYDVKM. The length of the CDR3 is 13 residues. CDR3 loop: CASRAGTNEKLFF. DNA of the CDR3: TGTGCCAGCAGAGCGGGGACTAATGAAAAACTGTTTTTT.

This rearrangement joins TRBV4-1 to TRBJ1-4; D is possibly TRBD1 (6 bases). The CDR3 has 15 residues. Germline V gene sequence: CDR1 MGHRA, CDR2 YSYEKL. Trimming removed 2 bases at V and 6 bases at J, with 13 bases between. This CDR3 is CASSQHREGDEKLFF. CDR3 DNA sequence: TGCGCCAGCAGCCAACACAGGGAGGGGGATGAAAAACTGTTTTTT.

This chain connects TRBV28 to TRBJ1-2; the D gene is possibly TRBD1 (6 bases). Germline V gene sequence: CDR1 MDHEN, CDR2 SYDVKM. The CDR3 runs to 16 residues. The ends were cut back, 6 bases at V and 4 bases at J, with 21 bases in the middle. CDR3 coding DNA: TGTGCCAGCAGGCCCCCCCAGGGCGGGGGCGGCTATGGCTACACCTTC. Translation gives CASRPPQGGGGYGYTF.